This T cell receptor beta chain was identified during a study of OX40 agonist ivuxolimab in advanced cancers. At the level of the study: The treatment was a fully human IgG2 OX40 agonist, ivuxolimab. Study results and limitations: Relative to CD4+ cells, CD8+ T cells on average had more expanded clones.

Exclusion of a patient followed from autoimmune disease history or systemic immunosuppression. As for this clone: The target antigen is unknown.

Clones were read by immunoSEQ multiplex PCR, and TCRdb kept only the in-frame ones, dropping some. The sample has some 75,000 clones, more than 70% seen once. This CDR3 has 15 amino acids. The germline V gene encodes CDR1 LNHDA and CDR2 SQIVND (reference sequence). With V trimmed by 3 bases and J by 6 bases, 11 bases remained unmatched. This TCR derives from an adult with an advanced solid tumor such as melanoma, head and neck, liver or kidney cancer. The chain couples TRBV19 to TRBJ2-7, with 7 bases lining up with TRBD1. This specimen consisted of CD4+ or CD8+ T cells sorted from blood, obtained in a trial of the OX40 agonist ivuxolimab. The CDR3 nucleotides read TGTGCCAGTAGTATGGGACAGAATCCCCTATCCGAGCAGTACTTC. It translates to CASSMGQNPLSEQYF.